The 23 T cell receptor beta chains below all came from one sample that was sequenced in a study of blood T cell repertoires in COVID-19. The table came from immunoSEQ multiplex PCR; TCRdb's copy has only in-frame clones and leaves some out. The sample contains approximately 380,000 clones, roughly 91% of which appear only once. Material: PBMCs or T cells enriched from blood (not recorded which). These receptors originate from a woman aged 18 to 35 who had recovered from COVID-19.

CDR3 DNA sequence: TGCGCCAGCAGCCAAGATGATGTGGCTGACAGGGAAGTGGAGACCCAGTACTTC. This sequence encodes CASSQDDVADREVETQYF. The chain combines TRBV4-1 with TRBJ2-5; 7 nucleotides align to TRBD1. This CDR3 has 18 amino acids. V lost 0 bases, J lost 5 bases, and 15 bases stayed unmatched. CDR1 and CDR2 (germline): MGHRA, YSYEKL.

The chain employs TRBV28 and TRBJ2-1; 9 bases match TRBD2. The V gene's germline CDR1 is MDHEN and CDR2 SYDVKM. The CDR3 runs to 14 residues. V lost 6 bases to trimming and J lost 7 bases; unmatched junction nucleotides: 7. This CDR3 is CASRVGGGENEQFF. DNA of the CDR3: TGTGCCAGCAGAGTCGGCGGGGGGGAAAATGAGCAGTTCTTC.

The gene calls are TRBV12-3 or TRBV12-4 and TRBJ1-4; possible D gene TRBD1, 6 bases. The V gene lost 7 bases and the J gene lost 13 bases, with 19 bases spanning the gap. The CDR3 runs to 13 residues. The CDR3 loop reads CASTRPPGDRLFF. The CDR3 DNA reads as TGTGCCAGCACCCGACCCCCAGGGGATAGACTGTTTTTT.

This sequence joins TRBV15 and TRBJ2-5, with 7 nucleotides matching TRBD1. This CDR3 contains 17 residues. The J segment lost 0 bases and the V segment lost 1 base, leaving 8 bases of the junction unmatched. From germline, CDR1 is LNHNV and CDR2 YYDKDF (reference sequence). CDR3 protein: CATSRVRGRPYQETQYF. CDR3 in DNA: TGTGCCACCAGCAGAGTTAGGGGGCGACCGTACCAAGAGACCCAGTACTTC.

The rearrangement uses TRBV7-9 and TRBJ1-3; 9 bases are a match to TRBD1. CDR3 length: 17 residues. V was pared by 0 bases and J by 1 base, with 4 bases of the junction left unmatched. Germline lookup yields CDR1 SEHNR and CDR2 FQNEAQ (reference sequence). CDR3 region: CASSLARDRASGNTIYF. CDR3 in DNA: TGTGCCAGCAGCTTAGCGAGGGACAGGGCTTCTGGAAACACCATATATTTT.

In this sample, this clone turned up once. The genes are TRBV11-2 and TRBJ2-7; 9 nucleotides agree with TRBD2. V lost 4 bases, J lost 4 bases, and 5 bases stayed unmatched. CDR1 and CDR2 from the germline V gene are SGHAT and FQNNGV. The CDR3 spans 14 residues. The CDR3 DNA is TGTGCCAGCAGCTCCGGGACTAGCAAGTACGAGCAGTACTTC. It codes for CASSSGTSKYEQYF.

The V gene is TRBV4-2, the J gene TRBJ2-2; a possible D gene is TRBD2 (6 bases). Germline V CDR1 and CDR2: LGHNA, YNFKEQ. CDR3 size: 15 residues. The V and J ends lost 1 base and 1 base respectively, with 7 bases between them. CDR3 in DNA: TGTGCCAGCAGCCAAGCGGGGGAGAACACCGGGGAGCTGTTTTTT. Protein product: CASSQAGENTGELFF.

The chain combines TRBV18 with TRBJ1-4; 7 bases fit TRBD1. The CDR3 sequence is 12 residues long. V shed 6 bases, J shed 8 bases, and the junction held 3 bases outside the gene matches. CDR1 is KGHSH and CDR2 is LQKENI in the germline V gene. The CDR3 here is CASSMDREKLFF. As DNA, the CDR3 is TGTGCCAGCTCCATGGACAGGGAAAAACTGTTTTTT.

The chain links TRBV7-9 to TRBJ2-7; TRBD2 aligns across 8 bases. CDR1 and CDR2 (germline): SEHNR, FQNEAQ (reference sequence). V lost 1 base to trimming and J lost 1 base; unmatched junction nucleotides: 3. The CDR3 is 15 amino acids. The CDR3 DNA follows: TGTGCCAGCAGCTTAGAGGGGACTAGTTCCTACGAGCAGTACTTC. The encoded protein is CASSLEGTSSYEQYF. Based on the CDR3 plus reference TRBV7-9 and TRBJ2-7, the full variable domain is DTGVSQNPRHKITKRGQNVTFRCDPISEHNRLYWYRQTLGQGPEFLTYFQNEAQLEKSRLLSDRFSAERPKGSFSTLEIQRTEQGDSAMYLCASSLEGTSSYEQYFGPGTRLTVT.

The rearrangement joins TRBV9 to TRBJ1-5, with unresolved D. Germline values: CDR1 SGDLS, CDR2 YYNGEE. Trimming stripped 0 bases from V and 5 bases from J, with 12 bases between. The CDR3 has 15 amino acids. CDR3 region: CASSVGENPHQPQHF. In nucleotides, the CDR3 is TGTGCCAGCAGCGTAGGAGAAAACCCCCATCAGCCCCAGCATTTT.

The chain joins TRBV30 to TRBJ1-3; TRBD1 matches 11 bases. The length of the CDR3 is 17 residues. V lost 2 bases to trimming and J lost 0 bases; unmatched junction nucleotides: 6. The germline V gene has CDR1 GTSNPN and CDR2 SVGIG (reference sequence). CDR3 region: CAWSMDRGPSSGNTIYF. Written as DNA, the CDR3 is TGTGCCTGGAGTATGGACAGGGGGCCGAGCTCTGGAAACACCATATATTTT.

The CDR3 reads CASSLSGTGNTEAFF. The CDR3 DNA sequence: TGTGCCAGCAGCCTCTCCGGGACAGGGAACACTGAAGCTTTCTTT. The chain has TRBV3-1 (or the pseudogene TRBV3-2) and TRBJ1-1; 8 bases are a match to TRBD1. Trimming took 4 bases from V and 1 from J; bases not matched to a gene: 5. The CDR3 extends over 15 amino acids. The germline V gene encodes CDR1 LGHDT and CDR2 YNNKEL (reference sequence).

The chain recombines TRBV19 with TRBJ1-2; 9 bases line up with TRBD1. V was pared by 5 bases and J by 8 bases, with 6 bases of the junction left unmatched. Germline assignment: CDR1 LNHDA and CDR2 SQIVND (reference sequence). The CDR3 consists of 13 residues. CDR3 sequence (DNA): TGTGCCAGTAGTGCTGGGACAGGGTTCGGCTACACCTTC. Amino acid sequence: CASSAGTGFGYTF.

The chain combines TRBV5-6 with TRBJ2-7; 11 bases fit TRBD1. Germline CDR1 and CDR2: SGHDT and YYEEEE. CDR3 length equals 14 residues. The J segment lost 4 bases and the V segment lost 3 bases, leaving 3 bases of the junction unmatched. CDR3 protein: CASSYGQGAYEQYF. The DNA of the CDR3 is TGTGCCAGCAGCTACGGACAGGGGGCATACGAGCAGTACTTC.

V usage is TRBV29-1 and J usage is TRBJ2-1; D gene unclear. V lost 4 bases to trimming and J lost 3 bases, with 4 bases between them. Germline values: CDR1 SQVTM, CDR2 ANQGSEA. This CDR3 comprises 11 residues. CDR3 nucleotide sequence: TGCAGCGTTGGCAGCTACAATGAGCAGTTCTTC. Its translation is CSVGSYNEQFF.

The chain carries TRBV27 and TRBJ1-6; 8 bases line up with TRBD1. V gave up 5 bases and J gave up 10 bases; unmatched junction bases: 7. The CDR3 runs to 14 residues. Germline CDR1 MNHEY, CDR2 SMNVEV (reference sequence). This chain's CDR3 is CASSGQGAGSPLHF. CDR3 sequence (DNA): TGTGCCAGCAGTGGCCAGGGGGCGGGCTCACCCCTCCACTTT.

The chain carries TRBV6-5 and TRBJ2-7, with 8 bases lining up with TRBD1. This CDR3 comprises 15 residues. CDR1 and CDR2 from the germline V gene are MNHEY and SVGAGI. Trimming cost V 5 bases and J 2 bases; bases outside gene matches: 8. As DNA, the CDR3 is TGTGCCAGCAGTACCCGGACAGGGTCCCCCTACGAGCAGTACTTC. Its translation: CASSTRTGSPYEQYF.

The gene calls are TRBV4-1 and TRBJ2-3; no firm D call. Per germline, CDR1 MGHRA and CDR2 YSYEKL. The CDR3 covers 13 residues. Trimming removed 1 base at V and 1 base at J, with 3 bases between. The CDR3 bases are TGCGCCAGCAGCCAAGTAGGCACAGATACGCAGTATTTT. It encodes CASSQVGTDTQYF.

The genes are TRBV5-1 and TRBJ1-3; D gene ambiguous. V lost 4 bases to trimming and J lost 0 bases, with 2 bases between them. Per germline, CDR1 SGHRS and CDR2 YFSETQ. The CDR3 consists of 12 residues. CDR3 bases: TGCGCCAGCAGCCACTCTGGAAACACCATATATTTT. This sequence encodes CASSHSGNTIYF.

The chain couples TRBV18 to TRBJ1-1, with D uncertain. The CDR3 runs to 15 residues. CDR1 is KGHSH and CDR2 is LQKENI in the germline V gene. Trimming stripped 6 bases from V and 4 bases from J, with 18 bases between. In DNA, the CDR3 is TGTGCCAGCTCCCCCCGGGAAAGGGCGACCACTGAAGCTTTCTTT. It is translated as CASSPRERATTEAFF. The whole variable domain, filled in from reference TRBV18 and TRBJ1-1, reads NAGVMQNPRHLVRRRGQEARLRCSPMKGHSHVYWYRQLPEEGLKFMVYLQKENIIDESGMPKERFSAEFPKEGPSILRIQQVVRGDSAAYFCASSPRERATTEAFFGQGTRLTVV.

This clone has a single count. The CDR3 DNA follows: TGTGCCAGCAGTCCCCAGGGGGCTAGTACCACTGAAGCTTTCTTT. This translates into CASSPQGASTTEAFF. This chain uses TRBV2 with TRBJ1-1, with TRBD1 matching 8 bases. The junction had 9 bases not matched to a gene; V was cut back by 5 bases and J by 4 bases. CDR3 length: 15 amino acids. In germline, CDR1 is SNHLY, CDR2 FYNNEI.

This chain uses TRBV9 with TRBJ2-5; weak D call: TRBD1 (5 bases). V was trimmed by 4 bases and J by 2 bases, leaving 12 bases between them. Germline assignment: CDR1 SGDLS and CDR2 YYNGEE. CDR3 size: 14 residues. CDR3 sequence: CASSPRTQQETQYF. In DNA form, the CDR3 reads TGTGCCAGCAGCCCCCGGACACAGCAAGAGACCCAGTACTTC.

The chain has TRBV6-2 or TRBV6-3 and TRBJ2-5, with D maybe TRBD1 (5 bases). V shed 5 bases and J shed 0 bases, with 13 bases lying between them. The CDR3 totals 15 residues. Germline-derived CDR1 and CDR2 are MNHEY and SVGEGT. This CDR3 is CASSPDSPYQETQYF. DNA for the CDR3: TGTGCCAGCAGTCCAGACAGCCCGTACCAAGAGACCCAGTACTTC.